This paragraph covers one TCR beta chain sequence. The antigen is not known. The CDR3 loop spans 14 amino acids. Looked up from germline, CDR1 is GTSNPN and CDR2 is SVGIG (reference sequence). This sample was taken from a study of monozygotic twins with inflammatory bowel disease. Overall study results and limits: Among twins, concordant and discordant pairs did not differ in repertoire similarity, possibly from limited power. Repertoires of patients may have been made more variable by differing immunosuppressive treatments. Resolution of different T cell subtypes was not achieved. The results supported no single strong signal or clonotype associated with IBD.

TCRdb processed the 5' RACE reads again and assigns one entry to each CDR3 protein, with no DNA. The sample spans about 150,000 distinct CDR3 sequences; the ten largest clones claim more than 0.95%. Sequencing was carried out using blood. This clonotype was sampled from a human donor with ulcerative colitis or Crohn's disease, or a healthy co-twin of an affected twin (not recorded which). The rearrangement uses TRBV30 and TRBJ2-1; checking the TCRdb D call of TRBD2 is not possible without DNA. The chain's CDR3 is CAWNLAGGGNEQFF.